The 16 T cell receptor beta chains listed next were all sequenced from one sample in a study of spatial heterogeneity in lung cancer (dated by TCRdb to the late 2010s). General findings and caveats noted by the study authors: The tumor nonsynonymous mutation count correlated with the number of expanded intratumoral alpha and beta TCRs.

The intended sense of this specimen's time point label: sample taken at primary tumor resection. Libraries were prepared through 5' RACE. The run used a NextSeq 500. TCRdb cleaned the public reads at Q25 with fastp, built clones with MiXCR and kept in-frame beta chains. Each entry is one CDR3 protein sequence, shown with its most common DNA and genes. Counted in this sample were around 4,100 distinct CDR3 sequences; roughly 8.8% of them appeared once. The leading ten clones occupy 28% of the sample. The antigens for these receptors are not known. Material: lung tumor tissue, obtained at surgery. The receptors originated from a male donor with early-stage non-small cell lung cancer.

By share, this clonotype counts as large (0.1 to 1%). The size of this beta chain means little, since it is a stray read in a library made for alpha chains. This sequence joins TRBV7-3 and TRBJ2-3, with no clear D. Deletions cut 4 bases from V and 3 bases from J, with 14 bases between. The CDR3 sequence is 15 residues long. The V gene's germline CDR1 is SGHTA and CDR2 FQGTGA. The DNA for the CDR3 is TGTGCCAGCAGCTCTGAAGGTCTGGGGACAGATACGCAGTATTTT. Translation: CASSSEGLGTDTQYF.

This clonotype was observed a few times. This beta chain is off target for a library built for alpha chains, so its abundance means little. This chain connects TRBV7-8 to TRBJ2-5; 9 positions match TRBD2. CDR3 length equals 15 residues. Germline lookup yields CDR1 SGHVS and CDR2 FQNEAQ. V trimming: 3 bases; J trimming: 5 bases; junction bases outside the gene matches: 7. The CDR3, as DNA: TGTGCCAGCAGCTTGATAGCGGGAGATTGGGAGACCCAGTACTTC. Amino acid sequence: CASSLIAGDWETQYF.

In the case of this clonotype: For a library built for alpha chains, this beta chain is a stray read; little rests on its size. The J gene is TRBJ2-7, the V gene TRBV5-6; unclear D gene. Germline V gives CDR1 SGHDT, CDR2 YYEEEE. There are 14 residues in the CDR3. The germline V and J ends were trimmed by 0 bases and 3 bases, with 10 bases remaining between them. The CDR3 bases are TGTGCCAGCAGCTTGGGTGGAAGCAGCTACGAGCAGTACTTC. Translated, it gives CASSLGGSSYEQYF.

By sample share, this clonotype is medium-sized. Within a library made for alpha chains, this beta chain is off target, and its count is uninformative. The chain couples TRBV20-1 to TRBJ1-1, with D uncertain. V lost 3 bases and J lost 1, with 3 bases in between. The CDR3 sequence is 11 residues long. Germline values: CDR1 DFQATT, CDR2 SNEGSKA (reference sequence). The DNA of the CDR3 is TGCAGTGCTAGTTGGAACACTGAAGCTTTCTTT. This sequence encodes CSASWNTEAFF.

This clonotype appeared many times. The size of this beta chain means little, since it is a stray read in a library made for alpha chains. This chain uses TRBV24-1 with TRBJ2-1; TRBD2 matches 9 bases. With 9 bases clipped from V and 6 bases from J, the junction kept 11 bases outside the gene matches. The CDR3 contains 15 residues. Looked up from germline, CDR1 is KGHDR and CDR2 is SFDVKD. As DNA, the CDR3 is TGTGCCACCTCCGAAGCGGGAGGTGTGGGCAATGAGCAGTTCTTC. Its protein product is CATSEAGGVGNEQFF.

By frequency in the sample, this clonotype is medium-sized. This beta chain represents an off-target read in a library built for alpha chains; its size is of limited meaning. This chain joins TRBV20-1 and TRBJ2-3; TRBD2 matches at 8 bases. Trimming at V came to 3 bases and at J to 2 bases, leaving 7 bases not matched to a gene. The germline V gene encodes CDR1 DFQATT and CDR2 SNEGSKA (reference sequence). This CDR3 is 15 amino acids long. The CDR3 DNA sequence: TGCAGTGCTAGCGGACGGGGGGGGGACACAGATACGCAGTATTTT. Its protein is CSASGRGGDTDTQYF.

Judged by abundance, this clonotype is medium-sized. This beta chain is off target for a library built for alpha chains, so its abundance means little. This rearrangement joins TRBV2 to TRBJ2-6, with D unresolved. The CDR3 covers 13 residues. Per germline, CDR1 SNHLY and CDR2 FYNNEI. V was shortened by 5 bases and J by 2 bases, with 4 bases between the two germline ends. The DNA for the CDR3 is TGTGCCAGCAGTCCTCCTGGGGCCAACGTCCTGACTTTC. The encoded protein is CASSPPGANVLTF. The full variable domain, with the rest looked up from reference TRBV2 and TRBJ2-6, is EPEVTQTPSHQVTQMGQEVILRCVPISNHLYFYWYRQILGQKVEFLVSFYNNEISEKSEIFDDQFSVERPDGSNFTLKIRSTKLEDSAMYFCASSPPGANVLTFGAGSRLTVL.

By share of the sample, this clonotype is medium-sized. This beta chain came through as a stray read in a library set up for alpha chains, and its size says little. The V call is TRBV29-1, the J call TRBJ2-3, with a possible D match to TRBD2 (6 bases). Per the germline V gene, CDR1 is SQVTM and CDR2 is ANQGSEA. Trimming left V 7 bases short and J 2 bases short, with 10 bases between. CDR3 length: 12 residues. The CDR3 sequence is CSGRADTDTQYF. The CDR3 bases are TGCAGCGGGAGGGCCGACACAGATACGCAGTATTTT.

This clonotype was seen a few times. The library was prepared for alpha chains; this beta chain is a stray read, so its frequency means little. V and J are TRBV2 and TRBJ2-7; the match to TRBD1 covers 9 bases. CDR1 is SNHLY and CDR2 is FYNNEI in the germline V gene. The J segment lost 0 bases and the V segment lost 6 bases, leaving 3 bases of the junction unmatched. The CDR3 spans 14 residues. CDR3 amino acids: CASRAQGASYEQYF. In DNA form, the CDR3 reads TGTGCCAGCAGGGCACAGGGGGCCTCCTACGAGCAGTACTTC.

Sample share makes this clonotype medium-sized. This beta chain was picked up by a library intended for alpha chains and is off target, so its count carries little meaning. This chain uses TRBV7-2 with TRBJ2-7; D call uncertain. Between the trimmed V and J ends, which lost 2 bases and 4 bases, there was a span of 6 bases. CDR1 is SGHTA and CDR2 is FQGNSA in the germline V gene. The CDR3 runs 12 residues. The CDR3 sequence is CASSLSRYEQYF. The CDR3 region has the DNA TGTGCCAGCAGCTTATCTCGGTACGAGCAGTACTTC.

Details on this clonotype: The junction departs from germline at one end; a sequencing error may be responsible. For a library built for alpha chains, this beta chain is a stray read; little rests on its size. The J gene is TRBJ2-3, the V gene TRBV7-8; TRBD2 aligns across 7 bases. CDR3 length: 16 amino acids. Germline CDR1 SGHVS, CDR2 FQNEAQ. The CDR3 DNA follows: TGTGTCAGCAGCTTAGAGCCCAGCGGGGTTATAGATACGCAGTATTTT. It translates to CVSSLEPSGVIDTQYF. Full variable domain (missing parts from reference TRBV7-8 and TRBJ2-3): GAGVSQSPRYKVAKRGQDVALRCDPISGHVSLFWYQQALGQGPEFLTYFQNEAQLDKSGLPSDRFFAERPEGSVSTLKIQRTQQEDSAVYLCVSSLEPSGVIDTQYFGPGTRLTVL.

In its sample, this clonotype was seen many times. Because this beta chain is a stray read in a library intended to capture alpha chains, its abundance should not be given much weight. The chain combines TRBV20-1 with TRBJ2-3, with TRBD2 matching over 11 bases. V trimming: 5 bases; J trimming: 0 bases; junction bases outside the gene matches: 10. Per germline, CDR1 DFQATT and CDR2 SNEGSKA (reference sequence). This CDR3 is 17 amino acids long. This chain's CDR3 is CSAQLAGGYSSTDTQYF. In DNA form, the CDR3 reads TGCAGTGCTCAGCTAGCGGGGGGTTACTCTAGCACAGATACGCAGTATTTT.

This clonotype has a count of ten or more. The size of this beta chain means little, since it is a stray read in a library made for alpha chains. The V gene is TRBV24-1, the J gene TRBJ2-7, with 7 bases that match TRBD1. With V trimmed by 3 bases and J by 3 bases, 1 base remained unmatched. Germline CDR1 and CDR2: KGHDR and SFDVKD. The CDR3 consists of 13 residues. CDR3 DNA: TGTGCCACCAGTGATGGGACAGACTACGAGCAGTACTTC. This translates into CATSDGTDYEQYF.

Comment on this clonotype: Within a library made for alpha chains, this beta chain is off target, and its count is uninformative. The DNA for the CDR3 is TGTGCCAGCAGTTCACGACAAGGTTATAATGAAAAACTGTTTTTT. The encoded protein is CASSSRQGYNEKLFF. J is TRBJ1-4 and V is TRBV12-3 or TRBV12-4; D ambiguous. Trimming stripped 4 bases from V and 4 bases from J, with 13 bases between. The CDR3 length is 15 residues.

This clonotype is termed medium-sized. Because this beta chain is a stray read in a library intended to capture alpha chains, its abundance should not be given much weight. This sequence joins TRBV7-9 and TRBJ2-7; D uncertain. CDR1 and CDR2 (germline): SEHNR, FQNEAQ (reference sequence). This CDR3 contains 13 residues. Trimming stripped 0 bases from V and 7 bases from J, with 10 bases between. CDR3 protein: CASSLAQAREQYF. The CDR3 region has the DNA TGTGCCAGCAGCTTAGCTCAGGCGCGGGAGCAGTACTTC.

This clonotype is judged medium-sized. A library made for alpha chains picked up this beta chain off target, so its size means little. The J gene is TRBJ1-1, the V gene TRBV29-1, with D possibly matching TRBD1 (5 bases). The CDR3 is 13 residues long. CDR1 is SQVTM, CDR2 ANQGSEA, per germline. Trimming left V 4 bases short and J 1 base short, with 10 bases between. Here the CDR3 reads CSVVGGGNTEAFF. The CDR3 DNA reads TGCAGCGTTGTAGGTGGGGGGAACACTGAAGCTTTCTTT.